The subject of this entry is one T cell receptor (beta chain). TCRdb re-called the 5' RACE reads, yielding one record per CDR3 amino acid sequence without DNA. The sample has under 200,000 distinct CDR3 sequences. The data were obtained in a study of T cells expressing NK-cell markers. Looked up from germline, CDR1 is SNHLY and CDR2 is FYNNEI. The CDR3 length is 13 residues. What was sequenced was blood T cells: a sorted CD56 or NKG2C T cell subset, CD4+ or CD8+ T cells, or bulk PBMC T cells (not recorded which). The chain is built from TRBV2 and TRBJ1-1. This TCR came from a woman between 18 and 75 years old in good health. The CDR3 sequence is CASSEAENTEAFF.